One and the same sample provided the 16 T cell receptor beta chains below, sequenced in a study of regulatory T cells in long-lasting Graves disease. Stated time point: newly diagnosed GD, antithyroid drugs for less than 3 months. RNA from PBMCs was the source of the TCR library. Researchers made TCR beta libraries by using iRepertoire HTBI primers and running Arm-PCR on CDR3 regions. TCRdb reprocessed the multiplex PCR reads with MiXCR, giving one entry per CDR3 protein. The sample contains about 530,000 distinct CDR3 sequences, around 16% of which appear only once. This same sample was also taken into another study, of T cells in Graves' hyperthyroidism and ophthalmopathy.

Here the sequenced sample was peripheral blood mononuclear cells (PBMCs), taken at new diagnosis, from a patient treated with antithyroid drugs. The receptors here all came from a woman between 40 and 65 years old with Graves disease.

V and J are TRBV27 and TRBJ1-2, with no clear D. The CDR3 sequence is 13 residues long. Trimming left V 6 bases short and J 6 bases short, with 14 bases between. Per germline, CDR1 MNHEY and CDR2 SMNVEV (reference sequence). CDR3 DNA: TGTGCCAGCAGCTCCGGGTTCTCGAATGGCTACACCTTC. Protein: CASSSGFSNGYTF.

The chain links TRBV14 to TRBJ2-7; TRBD1 is a possible D gene (5 bases). There are 15 residues in the CDR3. V lost 2 bases to trimming and J lost 9 bases, with 20 bases between them. The germline V gene has CDR1 SGHDN and CDR2 FVKESK. CDR3 coding DNA: TGTGCCAGCAGCCAACATTTTACGACAGCCTCGGGGCAGTACTTC. Its protein is CASSQHFTTASGQYF.

In this sample, this clonotype turned up many times. The chain links TRBV12-3 or TRBV12-4 to TRBJ2-5; 10 positions match TRBD2. The CDR3 contains 15 residues. The V gene end was trimmed by 5 bases and the J gene end by 1 base; junction bases not matched to a gene: 4. Here the CDR3 reads CASSVLAGAQETQYF. As DNA, the CDR3 is TGTGCCAGCAGTGTTCTAGCGGGGGCCCAAGAGACCCAGTACTTC.

This clonotype appeared many times. The genes are TRBV30 and TRBJ2-7; D gene unclear. From germline, CDR1 is GTSNPN and CDR2 SVGIG (reference sequence). The ends were cut back, 0 bases at V and 0 bases at J, with 18 bases in the middle. The length of the CDR3 is 17 residues. As DNA, the CDR3 is TGTGCCTGGAGTGTCCCGTTAGCTTCAGGTTTCTCCTACGAGCAGTACTTC. Amino acid sequence: CAWSVPLASGFSYEQYF.

In its sample, this clonotype was seen many times. This chain connects TRBV5-1 to TRBJ1-3; 8 bases align to TRBD1. The CDR3 runs 15 residues. Germline CDR1 SGHRS, CDR2 YFSETQ. The J segment lost 3 bases and the V segment lost 3 bases, leaving 5 bases of the junction unmatched. This CDR3 is CASSYDRGIGNTIYF. The CDR3, as DNA: TGCGCCAGCAGCTACGACAGGGGTATTGGAAACACCATATATTTT.

Comments on this clonotype: One base away lies a much larger clone, so this may be a sequencing read error. The chain combines TRBV14 with TRBJ2-3; D gene uncertain. CDR1 and CDR2 from the germline V gene are SGHDN and FVKESK. The CDR3 is 12 amino acids. The V and J ends lost 5 bases and 2 bases respectively, with 5 bases between them. CDR3 protein: CASSEYTDTQYF. Written as DNA, the CDR3 is TGTGCCAGCAGCGAATACACAGATACGCAGTATTTT. Based on the CDR3 plus reference TRBV14 and TRBJ2-3, the full variable domain is EAGVTQFPSHSVIEKGQTVTLRCDPISGHDNLYWYRRVMGKEIKFLLHFVKESKQDESGMPNNRFLAERTGGTYSTLKVQPAELEDSGVYFCASSEYTDTQYFGPGTRLTVL.

In this sample, this clonotype turned up many times. This sequence joins TRBV12-3 or TRBV12-4 and TRBJ2-3; D not certain. This CDR3 comprises 14 residues. V lost 3 bases and J 0 bases, leaving 7 bases between the germline ends. The CDR3 region is CASSLLQSTDTQYF. The CDR3 DNA sequence: TGTGCCAGCAGTTTGCTCCAGAGCACAGATACGCAGTATTTT.

This clonotype has more than one count but fewer than ten. The chain is built from TRBV20-1 and TRBJ2-1; D is perhaps TRBD1 (6 bases). The germline V gene has CDR1 DFQATT and CDR2 SNEGSKA (reference sequence). Deletions cut 4 bases from V and 10 bases from J, with 17 bases between. The CDR3 covers 13 residues. The CDR3 reads CSATRPPTGEQFF. CDR3 bases: TGCAGTGCTACTCGCCCTCCTACAGGGGAGCAGTTCTTC.

About this clonotype itself: A much larger clone is a single base away; this may be a read error. The chain links TRBV7-8 to TRBJ1-3; 7 nucleotides agree with TRBD1. The CDR3 contains 15 residues. The germline CDR1 and CDR2 sequences are SGHVS and FQNEAQ. DNA for the CDR3: TGTGCCAGCAGCCTTGGGACAGCCACTGGAGACACCATATATTTT. Amino acids: CASSLGTATGDTIYF. Combining the CDR3 with reference TRBV7-8 and TRBJ1-3 gives the whole variable domain GAGVSQSPRYKVAKRGQDVALRCDPISGHVSLFWYQQALGQGPEFLTYFQNEAQLDKSGLPSDRFFAERPEGSVSTLKIQRTQQEDSAVYLCASSLGTATGDTIYFGEGSWLTVV.

This clonotype was seen more than once but under ten times. This rearrangement joins TRBV11-1 to TRBJ2-2; 7 nucleotides align to TRBD1. Losses at the gene ends were 5 bases for V and 7 bases for J; bases not matched to a gene: 10. Per germline, CDR1 SGHAT and CDR2 FQDESV (reference sequence). This CDR3 comprises 15 residues. Written as DNA, the CDR3 is TGTGCCAGCAGCCCCCCGAGAGGGGGCGTCGGGGAGCTGTTTTTT. Its protein product is CASSPPRGGVGELFF. The variable domain in full, with the rest retrieved from reference TRBV11-1 and TRBJ2-2, is EAEVAQSPRYKITEKSQAVAFWCDPISGHATLYWYRQILGQGPELLVQFQDESVVDDSQLPKDRFSAERLKGVDSTLKIQPAELGDSAMYLCASSPPRGGVGELFFGEGSRLTVL.

In this sample, this clonotype turned up many times. The chain has TRBV11-2 and TRBJ1-2; possibly TRBD1 for D (5 bases). Trimming removed 0 bases from V and 5 bases from J, with 10 bases in between. The CDR3 has 14 amino acids. Germline V gene data show CDR1 as SGHAT and CDR2 as FQNNGV. CDR3 nucleotides: TGTGCCAGCAGCTTAGAAAGGGGTCGGTATGGCTACACCTTC. Residues: CASSLERGRYGYTF. Variable domain in full (rest from reference TRBV11-2 and TRBJ1-2): EAGVAQSPRYKIIEKRQSVAFWCNPISGHATLYWYQQILGQGPKLLIQFQNNGVVDDSQLPKDRFSAERLKGVDSTLKIQPAKLEDSAVYLCASSLERGRYGYTFGSGTRLTVV.

This clonotype was seen at least ten times. The V and J genes are TRBV3-1 and TRBJ1-4, with a weak D call TRBD1 (6 bases). Looked up from germline, CDR1 is LGHDT and CDR2 is YNNKEL (reference sequence). The length of the CDR3 is 15 residues. Trimming stripped 0 bases from V and 6 bases from J, with 11 bases between. The CDR3 spells CASSQDKQGDEKLFF. CDR3 nucleotide sequence: TGTGCCAGCAGCCAAGATAAACAGGGAGATGAAAAACTGTTTTTT.

This clonotype was observed at least ten times. V usage is TRBV12-3 or TRBV12-4 and J usage is TRBJ1-5, with 12 bases matching TRBD1. V shed 5 bases and J 6 bases; nucleotides not matched to a gene: 5. This CDR3 is 15 amino acids long. CDR3 protein: CASSRGQGAGQPQHF. In DNA form, the CDR3 reads TGTGCCAGCAGTAGGGGACAGGGGGCAGGTCAGCCCCAGCATTTT.

This clonotype was observed a few times. The chain carries TRBV12-3 or TRBV12-4 and TRBJ1-1; 8 bases map to TRBD1. The CDR3 consists of 14 residues. The trim removed 6 bases at V and 9 bases at J, leaving 12 bases unmatched. As DNA, the CDR3 is TGTGCCAGCAGGCCTTCAGGGGGCGCAGGAAAAGCTTTCTTT. Its translation: CASRPSGGAGKAFF.

This chain connects TRBV29-1 to TRBJ1-4, with 10 bases matching TRBD1. CDR1 and CDR2 (germline): SQVTM, ANQGSEA. V trimming: 7 bases; J trimming: 1 base; junction bases outside the gene matches: 12. The CDR3 runs 17 residues. The CDR3 sequence: CSALRGDRGITNEKLFF. The CDR3 region has the DNA TGCAGCGCACTTCGTGGGGACAGGGGTATAACTAATGAAAAACTGTTTTTT.

This clonotype was observed many times. The chain couples TRBV20-1 to TRBJ1-5; D is uncertain. The V gene lost 0 bases and the J gene lost 5 bases, with 17 bases spanning the gap. CDR1 is DFQATT, CDR2 SNEGSKA, per germline (reference sequence). The CDR3 runs to 16 residues. The CDR3 here is CSARDDETAIYQPQHF. In DNA form, the CDR3 reads TGCAGTGCTAGAGATGACGAAACAGCCATCTATCAGCCCCAGCATTTT.